The T cell receptor beta chain under discussion was sequenced for a study of blood T cell repertoires in COVID-19. This table comes from immunoSEQ multiplex PCR, and its TCRdb copy is limited to in-frame clones, with some not included. The sample lists some 250,000 clones; more than 85% were seen once. This clonotype was sampled from a woman in her seventies with active or convalescent COVID-19. Sample: peripheral blood.

This chain's CDR3 is CASSLAGAHTDTQYF. The CDR3 bases are TGTGCCAGCAGCTTAGCGGGAGCGCACACAGATACGCAGTATTTT. This sequence joins TRBV7-9 and TRBJ2-3, with D tentatively TRBD2 (5 bases). Germline V gives CDR1 SEHNR, CDR2 FQNEAQ (reference sequence). The CDR3 runs to 15 residues. V lost 0 bases and J 2 bases, leaving 9 bases between the germline ends.